This T cell receptor (beta chain) was obtained from a study of identical twins. General study points: Modelling approaches yielded underestimates of out-of-frame TCR alpha sharing between monozygotic twins. Among out-of-frame alpha sequences shared by twins, low generation probability occurred in excess.

TCRdb processed the 5' RACE reads anew with MiXCR; each CDR3 protein has one entry. The sample records about 150,000 distinct CDR3 sequences, around 3.5% being singletons. Ten or more counts support this clonotype. Its antigen remains unidentified. There are 16 residues in the CDR3. CDR1 is SGHTA and CDR2 is FQGNSA in the germline V gene. The V and J ends lost 4 bases and 5 bases, in that order; junction bases with no gene match: 10. Input material: memory T cells sorted from blood. The rearrangement uses TRBV7-2 and TRBJ2-1; 8 positions match TRBD2. The sequence was obtained from a man aged 18 to 29 in good health. The CDR3 is CASSWGPAGENNEQFF. The CDR3, as DNA: TGTGCCAGCAGCTGGGGCCCAGCGGGGGAAAACAATGAGCAGTTCTTC.